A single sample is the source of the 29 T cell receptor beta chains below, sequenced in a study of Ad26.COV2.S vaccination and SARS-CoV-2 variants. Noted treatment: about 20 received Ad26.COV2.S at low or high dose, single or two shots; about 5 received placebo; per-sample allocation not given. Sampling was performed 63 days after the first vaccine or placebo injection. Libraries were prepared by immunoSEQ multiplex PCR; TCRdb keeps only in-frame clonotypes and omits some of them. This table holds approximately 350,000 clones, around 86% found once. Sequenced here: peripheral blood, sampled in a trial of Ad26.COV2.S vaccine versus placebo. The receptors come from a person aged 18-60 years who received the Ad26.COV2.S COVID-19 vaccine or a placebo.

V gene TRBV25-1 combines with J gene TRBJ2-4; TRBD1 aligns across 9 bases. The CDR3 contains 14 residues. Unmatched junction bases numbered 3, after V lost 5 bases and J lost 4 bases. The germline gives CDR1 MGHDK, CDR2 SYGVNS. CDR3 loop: CASSPGQGKNIQYF. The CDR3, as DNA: TGTGCCAGCAGTCCGGGACAGGGTAAAAACATTCAGTACTTC.

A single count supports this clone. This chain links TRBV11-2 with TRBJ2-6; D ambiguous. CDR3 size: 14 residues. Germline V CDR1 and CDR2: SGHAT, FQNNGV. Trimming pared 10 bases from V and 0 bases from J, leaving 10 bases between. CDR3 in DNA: TGTGCCACTAAGTGGAACTCTGGGGCCAACGTCCTGACTTTC. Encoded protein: CATKWNSGANVLTF.

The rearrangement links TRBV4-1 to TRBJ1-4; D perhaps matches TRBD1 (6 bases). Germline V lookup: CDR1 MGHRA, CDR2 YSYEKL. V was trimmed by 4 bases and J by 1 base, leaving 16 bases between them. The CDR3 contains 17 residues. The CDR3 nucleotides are TGCGCCAGCAGCCGCAATTTACCGACAGGAACTAATGAAAAACTGTTTTTT. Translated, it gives CASSRNLPTGTNEKLFF.

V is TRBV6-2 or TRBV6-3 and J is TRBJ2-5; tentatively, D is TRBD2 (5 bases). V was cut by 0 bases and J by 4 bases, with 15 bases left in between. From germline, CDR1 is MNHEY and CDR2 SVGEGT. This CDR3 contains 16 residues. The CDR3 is CASSYSRLRGGETQYF. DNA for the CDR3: TGTGCCAGCAGTTACTCTCGACTGAGAGGAGGAGAGACCCAGTACTTC.

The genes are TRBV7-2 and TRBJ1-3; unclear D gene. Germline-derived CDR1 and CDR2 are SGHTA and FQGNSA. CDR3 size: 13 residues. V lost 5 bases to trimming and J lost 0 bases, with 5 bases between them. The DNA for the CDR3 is TGTGCCAGCAGCCCCAGCTCTGGAAACACCATATATTTT. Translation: CASSPSSGNTIYF.

The CDR3 region is CASSRRSNQPQHF. Written as DNA, the CDR3 is TGTGCCAGTAGTCGGCGGAGCAATCAGCCCCAGCATTTT. V gene TRBV19 combines with J gene TRBJ1-5; D gene unclear. The germline CDR1 and CDR2 sequences are LNHDA and SQIVND (reference sequence). Trimming removed 5 bases from V and 1 base from J, with 6 bases in between. This CDR3 spans 13 amino acids.

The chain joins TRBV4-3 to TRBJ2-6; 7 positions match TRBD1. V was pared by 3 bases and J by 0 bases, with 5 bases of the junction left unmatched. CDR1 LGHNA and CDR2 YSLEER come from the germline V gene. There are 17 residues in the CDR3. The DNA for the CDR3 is TGCGCCAGCAGCCACCGGACAGGAGGCTCTGGGGCCAACGTCCTGACTTTC. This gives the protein CASSHRTGGSGANVLTF.

CDR3 sequence: CASSVVASGDYNEQFF. CDR3 nucleotides: TGTGCCAGCAGCGTAGTGGCTAGCGGGGACTACAATGAGCAGTTCTTC. The rearrangement uses TRBV9 and TRBJ2-1, with TRBD2 matching over 9 bases. The CDR3 loop spans 16 amino acids. Trimming removed 0 bases from V and 3 bases from J; junction bases left unmatched: 4. Germline CDR1 and CDR2: SGDLS and YYNGEE.

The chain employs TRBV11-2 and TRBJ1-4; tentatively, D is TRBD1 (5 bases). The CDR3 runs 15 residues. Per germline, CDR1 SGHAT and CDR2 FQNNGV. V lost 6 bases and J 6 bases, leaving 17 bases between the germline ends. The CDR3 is CASSQRRGADEKLFF. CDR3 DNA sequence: TGTGCCAGCAGTCAAAGGCGAGGGGCAGATGAAAAACTGTTTTTT.

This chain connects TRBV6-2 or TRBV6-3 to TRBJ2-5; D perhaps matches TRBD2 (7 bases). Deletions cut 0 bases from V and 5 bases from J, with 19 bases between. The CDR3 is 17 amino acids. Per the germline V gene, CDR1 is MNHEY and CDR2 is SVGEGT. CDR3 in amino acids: CASSYSIRGAAGETQYF. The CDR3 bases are TGTGCCAGCAGTTACTCGATTCGGGGGGCCGCGGGTGAGACCCAGTACTTC.

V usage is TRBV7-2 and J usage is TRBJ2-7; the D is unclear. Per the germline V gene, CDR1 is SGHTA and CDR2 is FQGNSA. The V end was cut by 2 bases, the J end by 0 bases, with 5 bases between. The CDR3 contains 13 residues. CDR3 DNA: TGTGCCAGCAGCTTACCTAACTCCTACGAGCAGTACTTC. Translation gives CASSLPNSYEQYF.

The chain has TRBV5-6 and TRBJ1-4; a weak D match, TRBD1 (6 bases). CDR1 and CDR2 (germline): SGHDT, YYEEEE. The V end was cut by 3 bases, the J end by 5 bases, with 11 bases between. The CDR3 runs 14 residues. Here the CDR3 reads CASSSGTPNEKLFF. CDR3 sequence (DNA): TGTGCCAGCAGCTCCGGGACACCCAATGAAAAACTGTTTTTT.

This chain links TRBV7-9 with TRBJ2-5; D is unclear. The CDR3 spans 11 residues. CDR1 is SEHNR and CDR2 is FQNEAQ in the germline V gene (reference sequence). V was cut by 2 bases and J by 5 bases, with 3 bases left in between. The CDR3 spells CASSLLETQYF. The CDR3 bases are TGTGCCAGCAGCTTACTGGAGACCCAGTACTTC.

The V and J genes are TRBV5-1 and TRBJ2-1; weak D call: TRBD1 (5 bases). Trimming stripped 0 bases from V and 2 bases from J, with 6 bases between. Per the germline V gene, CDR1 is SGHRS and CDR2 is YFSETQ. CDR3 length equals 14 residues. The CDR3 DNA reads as TGCGCCAGCAGCTTGGACAGGACCTACAATGAGCAGTTCTTC. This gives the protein CASSLDRTYNEQFF.

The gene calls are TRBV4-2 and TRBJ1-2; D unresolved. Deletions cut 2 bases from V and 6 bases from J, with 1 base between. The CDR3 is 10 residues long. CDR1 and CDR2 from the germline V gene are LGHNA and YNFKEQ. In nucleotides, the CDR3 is TGTGCCAGCAGCCAAAATGGCTACACCTTC. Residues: CASSQNGYTF.

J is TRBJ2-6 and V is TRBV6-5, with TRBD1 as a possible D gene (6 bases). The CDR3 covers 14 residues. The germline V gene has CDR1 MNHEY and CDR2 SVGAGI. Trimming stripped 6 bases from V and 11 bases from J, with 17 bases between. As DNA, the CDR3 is TGTGCCAGCAGGTCCCATCCAGGGGACGACGTCCTGACTTTC. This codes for CASRSHPGDDVLTF.

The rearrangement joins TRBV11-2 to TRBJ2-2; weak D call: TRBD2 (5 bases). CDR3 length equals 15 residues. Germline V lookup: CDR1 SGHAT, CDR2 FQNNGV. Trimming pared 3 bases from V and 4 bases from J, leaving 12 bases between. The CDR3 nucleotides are TGTGCCAGCAGCTTGAGGGTTTGGGGCACCGGGGAGCTGTTTTTT. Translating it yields CASSLRVWGTGELFF.

The CDR3 DNA sequence: TGTGCCAGCAGCGGACGGACAGACGGGTTAAGCAATCAGCCCCAGCATTTT. As protein: CASSGRTDGLSNQPQHF. The rearrangement uses TRBV3-1 (or the pseudogene TRBV3-2) and TRBJ1-5, with D tentatively TRBD1 (6 bases). V lost 5 bases to trimming and J lost 1 base, with 18 bases between them. Germline V CDR1 and CDR2: LGHDT, YNNKEL (reference sequence). The CDR3 contains 17 residues.

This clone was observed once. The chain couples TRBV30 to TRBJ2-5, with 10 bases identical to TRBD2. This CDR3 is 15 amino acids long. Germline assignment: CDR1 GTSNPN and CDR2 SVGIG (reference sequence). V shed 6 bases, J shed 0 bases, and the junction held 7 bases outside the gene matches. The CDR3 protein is CACVTSGIHQETQYF. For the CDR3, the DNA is TGTGCCTGCGTTACTAGCGGGATACACCAAGAGACCCAGTACTTC. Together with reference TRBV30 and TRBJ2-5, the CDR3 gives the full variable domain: SQTIHQWPATLVQPVGSPLSLECTVEGTSNPNLYWYRQAAGRGLQLLFYSVGIGQISSEVPQNLSASRPQDRQFILSSKKLLLSDSGFYLCACVTSGIHQETQYFGPGTRLLVL.

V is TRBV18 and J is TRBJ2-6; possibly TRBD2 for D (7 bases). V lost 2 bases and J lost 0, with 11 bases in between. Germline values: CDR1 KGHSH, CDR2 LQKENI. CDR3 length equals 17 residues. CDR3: CASSPAGAHSGANVLTF. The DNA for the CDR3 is TGTGCCAGCTCACCAGCGGGGGCCCACTCTGGGGCCAACGTCCTGACTTTC.

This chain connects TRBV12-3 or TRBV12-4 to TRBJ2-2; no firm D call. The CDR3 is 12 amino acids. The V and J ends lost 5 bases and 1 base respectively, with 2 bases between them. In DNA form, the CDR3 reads TGTGCCAGCAGTGAGAACACCGGGGAGCTGTTTTTT. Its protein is CASSENTGELFF.

The CDR3 reads CASSWEGTQYF. CDR3 coding DNA: TGTGCCAGCAGTTGGGAGGGGACCCAGTACTTC. The rearrangement links TRBV5-6 to TRBJ2-5; 7 bases match TRBD2. Germline V gene sequence: CDR1 SGHDT, CDR2 YYEEEE. This CDR3 is built from 11 residues. J gave up 7 bases and V 5 bases, and 2 bases lay outside the gene matches.

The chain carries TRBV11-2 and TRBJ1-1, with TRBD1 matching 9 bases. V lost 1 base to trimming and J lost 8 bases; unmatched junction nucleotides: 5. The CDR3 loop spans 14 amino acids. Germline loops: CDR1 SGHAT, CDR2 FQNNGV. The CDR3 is CASSLGRTGAEAFF. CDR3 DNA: TGTGCCAGCAGCTTAGGACGGACAGGGGCCGAAGCTTTCTTT.

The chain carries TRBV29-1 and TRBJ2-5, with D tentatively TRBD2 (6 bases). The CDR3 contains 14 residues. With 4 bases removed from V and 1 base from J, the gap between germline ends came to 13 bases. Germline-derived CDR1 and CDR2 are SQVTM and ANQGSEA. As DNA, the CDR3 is TGCAGCGTTGGGTTCGGAGGGCCCCAAGAGACCCAGTACTTC. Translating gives CSVGFGGPQETQYF.

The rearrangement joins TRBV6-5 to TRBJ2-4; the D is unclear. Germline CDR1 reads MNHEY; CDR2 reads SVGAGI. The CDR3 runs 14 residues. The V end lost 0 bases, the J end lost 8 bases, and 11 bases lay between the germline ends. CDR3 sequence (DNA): TGTGCCAGCAGTTACTCGAGTCCGGCGGACATTCAGTACTTC. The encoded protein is CASSYSSPADIQYF.

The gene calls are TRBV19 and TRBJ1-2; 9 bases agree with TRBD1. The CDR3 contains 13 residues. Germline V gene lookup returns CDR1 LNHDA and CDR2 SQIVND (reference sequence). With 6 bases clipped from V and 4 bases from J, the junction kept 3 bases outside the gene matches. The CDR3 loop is CASSLDRGYGYTF. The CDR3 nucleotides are TGTGCCAGTAGCTTGGACAGGGGCTATGGCTACACCTTC.

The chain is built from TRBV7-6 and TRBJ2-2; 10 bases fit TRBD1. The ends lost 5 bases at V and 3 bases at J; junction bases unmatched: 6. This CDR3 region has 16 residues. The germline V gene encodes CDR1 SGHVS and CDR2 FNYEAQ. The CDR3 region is CASSQGTGAYTGELFF. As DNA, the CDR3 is TGTGCCAGCAGCCAAGGGACAGGGGCCTACACCGGGGAGCTGTTTTTT.

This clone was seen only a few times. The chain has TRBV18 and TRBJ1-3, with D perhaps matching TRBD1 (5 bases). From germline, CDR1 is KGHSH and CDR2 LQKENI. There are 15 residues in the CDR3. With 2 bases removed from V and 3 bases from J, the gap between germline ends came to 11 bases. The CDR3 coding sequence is TGTGCCAGCTCACCAACCCAGGGTGTTGGAAACACCATATATTTT. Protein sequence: CASSPTQGVGNTIYF.

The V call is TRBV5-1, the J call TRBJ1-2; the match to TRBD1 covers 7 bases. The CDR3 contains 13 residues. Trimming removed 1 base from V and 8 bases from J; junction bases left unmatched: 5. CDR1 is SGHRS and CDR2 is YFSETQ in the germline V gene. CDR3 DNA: TGCGCCAGCAGCTTGATAGACAGGGTGGGCTACACCTTC. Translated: CASSLIDRVGYTF. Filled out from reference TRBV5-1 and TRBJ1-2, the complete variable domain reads KAGVTQTPRYLIKTRGQQVTLSCSPISGHRSVSWYQQTPGQGLQFLFEYFSETQRNKGNFPGRFSGRQFSNSRSEMNVSTLELGDSALYLCASSLIDRVGYTFGSGTRLTVV.